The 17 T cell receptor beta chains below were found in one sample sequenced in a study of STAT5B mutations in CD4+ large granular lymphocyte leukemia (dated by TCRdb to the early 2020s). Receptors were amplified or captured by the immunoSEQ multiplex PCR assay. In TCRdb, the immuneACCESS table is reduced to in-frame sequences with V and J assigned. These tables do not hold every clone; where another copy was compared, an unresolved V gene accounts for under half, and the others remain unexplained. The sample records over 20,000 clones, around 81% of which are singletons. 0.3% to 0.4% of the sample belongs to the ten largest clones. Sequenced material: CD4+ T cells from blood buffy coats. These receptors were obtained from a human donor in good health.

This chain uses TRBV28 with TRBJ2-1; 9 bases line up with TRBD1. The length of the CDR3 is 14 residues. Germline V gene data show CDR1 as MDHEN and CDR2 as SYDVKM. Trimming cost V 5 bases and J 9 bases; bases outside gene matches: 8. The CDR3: CASSAGTGSGEQFF. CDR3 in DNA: TGTGCCAGCAGTGCAGGGACAGGGAGCGGTGAGCAGTTCTTC.

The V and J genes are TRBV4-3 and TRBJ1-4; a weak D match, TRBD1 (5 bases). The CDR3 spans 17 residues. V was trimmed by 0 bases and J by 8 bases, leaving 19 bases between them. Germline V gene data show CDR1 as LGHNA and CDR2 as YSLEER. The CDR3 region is CASSQEPRGQGDEKLFF. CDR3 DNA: TGCGCCAGCAGCCAAGAGCCCCGAGGGCAGGGAGACGAAAAACTGTTTTTT.

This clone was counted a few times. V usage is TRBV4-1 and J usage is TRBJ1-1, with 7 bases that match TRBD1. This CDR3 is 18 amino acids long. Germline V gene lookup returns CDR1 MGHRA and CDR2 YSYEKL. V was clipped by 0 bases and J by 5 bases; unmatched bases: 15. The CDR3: CASSQESPLTGWETEAFF. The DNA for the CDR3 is TGCGCCAGCAGCCAAGAGTCACCCTTGACAGGGTGGGAGACTGAAGCTTTCTTT.

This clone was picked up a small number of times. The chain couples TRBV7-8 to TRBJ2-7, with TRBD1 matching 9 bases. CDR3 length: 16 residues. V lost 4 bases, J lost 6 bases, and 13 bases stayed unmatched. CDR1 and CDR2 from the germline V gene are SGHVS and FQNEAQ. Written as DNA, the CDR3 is TGTGCCAGCAGCTCCCGGGACAGGGAAGATAGCCCCGAGCAGTACGTC. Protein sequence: CASSSRDREDSPEQYV.

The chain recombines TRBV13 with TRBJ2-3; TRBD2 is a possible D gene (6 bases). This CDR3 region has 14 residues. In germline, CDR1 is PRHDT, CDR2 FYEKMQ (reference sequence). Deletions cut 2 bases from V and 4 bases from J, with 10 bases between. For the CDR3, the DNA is TGTGCCAGCAGCTTACGGAGGGGCTCAGATACGCAGTATTTT. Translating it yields CASSLRRGSDTQYF.

CDR3 DNA: TGTGCCAGCAGCGACGGACTAGCGGCAATCAACACCGGGGAGCTGTTTTTT. It is translated as CASSDGLAAINTGELFF. The V call is TRBV5-4, the J call TRBJ2-2; TRBD2 agrees at 10 bases. With V trimmed by 4 bases and J by 2 bases, 8 bases remained unmatched. Germline values: CDR1 SGHNT, CDR2 YYREEE (reference sequence). CDR3 length: 17 amino acids. The whole variable domain, filled in from reference TRBV5-4 and TRBJ2-2, reads ETGVTQSPTHLIKTRGQQVTLRCSSQSGHNTVSWYQQALGQGPQFIFQYYREEENGRGNFPPRFSGLQFPNYSSELNVNALELDDSALYLCASSDGLAAINTGELFFGEGSRLTVL.

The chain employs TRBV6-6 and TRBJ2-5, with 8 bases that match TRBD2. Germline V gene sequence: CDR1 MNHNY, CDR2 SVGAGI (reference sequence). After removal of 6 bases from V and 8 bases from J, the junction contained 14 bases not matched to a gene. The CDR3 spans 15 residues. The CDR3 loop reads CASSPGRGGVPTQYF. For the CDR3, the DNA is TGTGCCAGCAGCCCTGGTCGGGGGGGGGTGCCTACCCAGTACTTC.

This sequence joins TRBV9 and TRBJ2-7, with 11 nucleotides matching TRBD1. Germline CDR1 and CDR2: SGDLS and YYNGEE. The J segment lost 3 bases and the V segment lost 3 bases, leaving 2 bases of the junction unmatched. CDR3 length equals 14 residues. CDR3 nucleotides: TGTGCCAGCAGCGCAGGGACAGGGGGCTACGAGCAGTACTTC. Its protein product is CASSAGTGGYEQYF.

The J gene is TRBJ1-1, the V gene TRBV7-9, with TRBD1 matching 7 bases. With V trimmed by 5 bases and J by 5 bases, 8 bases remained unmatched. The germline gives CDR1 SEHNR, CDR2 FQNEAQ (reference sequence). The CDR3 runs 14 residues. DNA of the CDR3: TGTGCCAGCAGCCGAGGGACAGTTGAAACTGAAGCTTTCTTT. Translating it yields CASSRGTVETEAFF.

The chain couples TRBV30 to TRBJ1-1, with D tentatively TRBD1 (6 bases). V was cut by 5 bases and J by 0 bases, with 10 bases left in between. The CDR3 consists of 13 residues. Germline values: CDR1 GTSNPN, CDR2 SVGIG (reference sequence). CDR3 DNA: TGTGCCTGGTCAGGACAGCTGAACACTGAAGCTTTCTTT. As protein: CAWSGQLNTEAFF. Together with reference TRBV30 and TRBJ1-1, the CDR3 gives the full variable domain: SQTIHQWPATLVQPVGSPLSLECTVEGTSNPNLYWYRQAAGRGLQLLFYSVGIGQISSEVPQNLSASRPQDRQFILSSKKLLLSDSGFYLCAWSGQLNTEAFFGQGTRLTVV.

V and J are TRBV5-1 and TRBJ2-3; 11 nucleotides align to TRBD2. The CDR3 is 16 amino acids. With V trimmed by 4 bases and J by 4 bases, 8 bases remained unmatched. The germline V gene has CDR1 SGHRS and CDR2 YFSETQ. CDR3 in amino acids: CASSNSLSGRADTQYF. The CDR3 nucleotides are TGCGCCAGCAGCAATTCCCTTAGCGGGAGGGCAGATACGCAGTATTTT.

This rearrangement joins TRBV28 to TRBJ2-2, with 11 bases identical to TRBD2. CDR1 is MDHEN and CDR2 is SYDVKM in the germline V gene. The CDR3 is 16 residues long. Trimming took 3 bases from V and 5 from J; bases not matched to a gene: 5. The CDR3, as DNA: TGTGCCAGCAGTTTGGCGGGACTAGCGGTGACCGGGGAGCTGTTTTTT. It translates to CASSLAGLAVTGELFF. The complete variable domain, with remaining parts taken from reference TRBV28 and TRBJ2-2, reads DVKVTQSSRYLVKRTGEKVFLECVQDMDHENMFWYRQDPGLGLRLIYFSYDVKMKEKGDIPEGYSVSREKKERFSLILESASTNQTSMYLCASSLAGLAVTGELFFGEGSRLTVL.

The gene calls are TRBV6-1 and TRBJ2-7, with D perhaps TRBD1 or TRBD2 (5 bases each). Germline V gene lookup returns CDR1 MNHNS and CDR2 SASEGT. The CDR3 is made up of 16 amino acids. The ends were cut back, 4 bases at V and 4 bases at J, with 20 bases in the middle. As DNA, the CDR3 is TGTGCCAGCAGTGTGGCCGGGACCGCCCTAGGGTACGAGCAGTACTTC. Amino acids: CASSVAGTALGYEQYF.

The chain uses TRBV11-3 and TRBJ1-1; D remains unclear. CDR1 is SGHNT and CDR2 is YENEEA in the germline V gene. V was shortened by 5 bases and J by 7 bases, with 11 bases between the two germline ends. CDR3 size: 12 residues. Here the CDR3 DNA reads TGTGCCAGCAGCCTTTCCACAGATGAAGCTTTCTTT. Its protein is CASSLSTDEAFF.

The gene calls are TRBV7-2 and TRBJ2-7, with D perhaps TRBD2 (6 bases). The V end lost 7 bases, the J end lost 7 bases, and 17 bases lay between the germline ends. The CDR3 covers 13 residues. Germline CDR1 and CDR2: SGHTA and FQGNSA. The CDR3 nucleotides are TGTGCCAGCAATCTGCGGGGCTGGGCGGAGCAGTACTTC. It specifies CASNLRGWAEQYF.

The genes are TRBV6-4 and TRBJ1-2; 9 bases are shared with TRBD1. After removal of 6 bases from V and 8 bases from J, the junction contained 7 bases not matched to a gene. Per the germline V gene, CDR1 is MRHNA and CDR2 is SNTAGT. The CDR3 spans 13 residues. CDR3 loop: CASRRGTGRGYTF. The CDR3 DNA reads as TGTGCCAGCAGACGAGGGACAGGGAGGGGCTACACCTTC.

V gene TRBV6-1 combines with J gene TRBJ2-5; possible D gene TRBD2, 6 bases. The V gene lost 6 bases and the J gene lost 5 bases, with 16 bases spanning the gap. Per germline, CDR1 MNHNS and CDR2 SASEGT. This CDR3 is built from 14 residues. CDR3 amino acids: CASRHTGGRETQYF. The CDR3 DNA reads TGTGCCAGCAGACACACCGGGGGTAGGGAGACCCAGTACTTC.